What follows are 25 T cell receptor beta chains derived from one specimen sequenced in a study of T-cell memory formation after mild COVID-19 (dated by TCRdb to the early 2020s). Library prep was done by 5' RACE. The instrument given in TCRdb is Illumina NovaSeq 6000. In-frame beta chains were kept once TCRdb had trimmed the public reads at Q25 with fastp and called clones with MiXCR. For every CDR3 protein sequence, its rows merge into one entry that carries the most common genes and DNA. A total of 290,000 or so distinct CDR3 sequences appear in this sample, approximately 19% of them only once. Approximately 21% of the sample is in the top ten clones. Specimen: PBMCs or a T cell subset sorted from them (not recorded which). The receptors stem from a man aged 18 to 29 who had mild COVID-19 (a few samples of this study predate the infection). The sample titles of this study are shuffled in the database, so cell type and time point are left out; the donor was told from shared clones.

This clonotype was detected ten times or more. The CDR3 sequence is CASSLAEGGRAYNEQFF. Here the CDR3 DNA reads TGTGCCAGCAGTTTAGCGGAGGGGGGTCGCGCCTACAATGAGCAGTTCTTC. J is TRBJ2-1 and V is TRBV12-3 or TRBV12-4; the D gene could be TRBD1 or TRBD2 (6 bases each). Trimming cost V 0 bases and J 2 bases, with 14 bases left between them. The CDR3 covers 17 residues.

A few counts support this clonotype. The CDR3 is CASSVGISEYQETQYF. In DNA, the CDR3 is TGTGCCAGCAGCGTAGGAATTAGCGAGTACCAAGAGACCCAGTACTTC. The chain links TRBV9 to TRBJ2-5, with D maybe TRBD2 (5 bases). Trimming cost V 0 bases and J 0 bases, with 12 bases left between them. This CDR3 is built from 16 residues. Germline CDR1 is SGDLS and CDR2 is YYNGEE.

The CDR3 spells CATRISGTGDTGELFF. In nucleotides, the CDR3 is TGTGCCACCAGGATATCCGGGACAGGGGACACCGGGGAGCTGTTTTTT. The rearrangement links TRBV15 to TRBJ2-2, with 10 bases lining up with TRBD1. Trimming cost V 6 bases and J 3 bases; bases outside gene matches: 7. CDR3 length: 16 amino acids. CDR1 is LNHNV and CDR2 is YYDKDF in the germline V gene (reference sequence).

This clonotype has a handful of counts. V usage is TRBV6-1 and J usage is TRBJ2-3, with D possibly being TRBD1 (5 bases). Deletions cut 2 bases from V and 0 bases from J, with 9 bases between. The germline V gene encodes CDR1 MNHNS and CDR2 SASEGT. The CDR3 has 15 amino acids. The CDR3: CASSEIGVSTDTQYF. The CDR3 DNA follows: TGTGCCAGCAGTGAAATAGGGGTTAGCACAGATACGCAGTATTTT.

This clonotype was detected only a few times. V is TRBV7-9 and J is TRBJ2-5, with 8 bases matching TRBD2. The CDR3 spans 14 residues. V dropped 4 bases and J dropped 6; count of bases not matched to a gene: 7. Germline V gene sequence: CDR1 SEHNR, CDR2 FQNEAQ (reference sequence). CDR3 in amino acids: CASSSGGGGKTQYF. In DNA, the CDR3 is TGTGCCAGCAGCTCGGGAGGGGGAGGAAAGACCCAGTACTTC. The full variable domain, its missing parts supplied by reference TRBV7-9 and TRBJ2-5, is DTGVSQNPRHKITKRGQNVTFRCDPISEHNRLYWYRQTLGQGPEFLTYFQNEAQLEKSRLLSDRFSAERPKGSFSTLEIQRTEQGDSAMYLCASSSGGGGKTQYFGPGTRLLVL.

V gene TRBV7-2 combines with J gene TRBJ1-4, with D perhaps TRBD1 (5 bases). CDR3 length equals 17 residues. V lost 4 bases and J 1 base, leaving 16 bases between the germline ends. CDR1 and CDR2 from the germline V gene are SGHTA and FQGNSA. For the CDR3, the DNA is TGTGCCAGCAGCTCAGCCCGGGGGAGTCGAACTAATGAAAAACTGTTTTTT. Its translation: CASSSARGSRTNEKLFF.

This chain connects TRBV7-9 to TRBJ1-2; a possible D gene is TRBD1 (6 bases). The V gene lost 2 bases and the J gene lost 9 bases, with 25 bases spanning the gap. The germline gives CDR1 SEHNR, CDR2 FQNEAQ (reference sequence). CDR3 length equals 17 residues. The CDR3 DNA follows: TGTGCCAGCAGCTTACCTCAATACAGGGACCCAGAAGTAAGCTACACCTTC. Translation gives CASSLPQYRDPEVSYTF.

This clonotype was picked up a small number of times. The V call is TRBV7-2, the J call TRBJ1-6; D not certain. Trimming pared 1 base from V and 11 bases from J, leaving 6 bases between. This CDR3 has 12 amino acids. The germline V gene has CDR1 SGHTA and CDR2 FQGNSA. The CDR3 region has the DNA TGTGCCAGCAGCTTAGAAGCCCCACCCCTCCACTTT. Its protein product is CASSLEAPPLHF.

The genes are TRBV9 and TRBJ1-4; unclear D gene. CDR1 SGDLS and CDR2 YYNGEE come from the germline V gene. Trimming took 3 bases from V and 7 from J, leaving 16 bases between them. The CDR3 has 15 amino acids. The CDR3 DNA follows: TGTGCCAGCAGCGACCGGGGAGGCCCCTTTGAAAAACTGTTTTTT. It translates to CASSDRGGPFEKLFF.

The rearrangement uses TRBV9 and TRBJ2-7; possible D gene TRBD1, 6 bases. Germline V gene sequence: CDR1 SGDLS, CDR2 YYNGEE. V was clipped by 4 bases and J by 6 bases, with 20 bases between them. The CDR3 spans 15 residues. The CDR3 region is CASSPQGQRRSEQYF. CDR3 bases: TGTGCCAGCAGCCCTCAGGGGCAGAGGAGGTCCGAGCAGTACTTC.

This clonotype was observed at least ten times. The CDR3 region has the DNA TGTGCCAGCAGTTACTCGGCCAGGGTTAGAAATGAGCAGTTCTTC. Translated: CASSYSARVRNEQFF. The chain employs TRBV6-5 and TRBJ2-1; a possible D gene is TRBD1 (5 bases). CDR3 length: 15 amino acids. Trimming left V 0 bases short and J 7 bases short, with 13 bases between. CDR1 and CDR2 (germline): MNHEY, SVGAGI.

This clonotype appeared a few times. The J gene is TRBJ1-5, the V gene TRBV7-2, with D tentatively TRBD1 (5 bases). Germline CDR1 reads SGHTA; CDR2 reads FQGNSA. With 5 bases removed from V and 5 bases from J, the gap between germline ends came to 16 bases. This CDR3 comprises 15 residues. The CDR3 DNA reads TGTGCCAGCAGCAGCTCTCCGGGGGTAGATCAGCCCCAGCATTTT. This translates into CASSSSPGVDQPQHF.

V is TRBV3-1 and J is TRBJ1-6; TRBD1 agrees at 8 bases. CDR3 size: 15 residues. Per germline, CDR1 LGHDT and CDR2 YNNKEL (reference sequence). V was clipped by 4 bases and J by 7 bases; unmatched bases: 6. The CDR3, as DNA: TGTGCCAGCAGCCCTTGGACAGGGATGAATTCACCCCTCCACTTT. It codes for CASSPWTGMNSPLHF.

The chain is built from TRBV12-5 and TRBJ2-7; D is unresolved. Germline CDR1 is LGHNT and CDR2 is FRNRAP. This CDR3 is built from 14 residues. Trimming removed 5 bases from V and 4 bases from J, with 15 bases in between. CDR3 in DNA: TGTGCTAGTGGTCCCGACACCTTTAGTTACGAGCAGTACTTC. Its protein is CASGPDTFSYEQYF.

CDR3 sequence (DNA): TGTGCCAGCAGTTTAGCGCGTGGGGGGGAAGAGACCCAGTACTTC. This translates into CASSLARGGEETQYF. This chain links TRBV12-3 or TRBV12-4 with TRBJ2-5, with TRBD2 identical over 7 bases. The CDR3 sequence is 15 residues long. After removal of 0 bases from V and 3 bases from J, the junction contained 4 bases not matched to a gene.

The rearrangement links TRBV7-9 to TRBJ1-2; D call uncertain. From germline, CDR1 is SEHNR and CDR2 FQNEAQ (reference sequence). Deletions cut 3 bases from V and 4 bases from J, with 12 bases between. The CDR3 sequence is 14 residues long. The CDR3 is CASSLDWLSYGYTF. CDR3 coding DNA: TGTGCCAGCAGCTTGGACTGGCTTTCCTATGGCTACACCTTC.

This clonotype was picked up many times. The chain is built from TRBV20-1 and TRBJ2-3; 7 bases map to TRBD2. Looked up from germline, CDR1 is DFQATT and CDR2 is SNEGSKA (reference sequence). The trim removed 0 bases at V and 6 bases at J, leaving 6 bases unmatched. CDR3 length equals 14 residues. The CDR3 spells CSARDLVGGDTQYF. The CDR3 DNA is TGCAGTGCTAGAGATCTGGTCGGGGGGGATACGCAGTATTTT.

V usage is TRBV6-5 and J usage is TRBJ1-6; a possible D gene is TRBD1 (5 bases). The CDR3 covers 17 residues. Germline V gives CDR1 MNHEY, CDR2 SVGAGI. V lost 0 bases and J lost 10, with 19 bases in between. The CDR3 sequence is CASSYSRPGTGDSPLHF. CDR3 bases: TGTGCCAGCAGTTACTCCCGTCCGGGTACAGGCGACTCACCCCTCCACTTT.

The chain carries TRBV6-6 and TRBJ1-2; a possible D gene is TRBD1 (6 bases). The V end was cut by 0 bases, the J end by 4 bases, with 18 bases between. The germline V gene has CDR1 MNHNY and CDR2 SVGAGI (reference sequence). The CDR3 contains 17 residues. CDR3 residues: CASSYSRGAQISYGYTF. Here the CDR3 DNA reads TGTGCCAGCAGTTACTCACGGGGGGCGCAGATCAGCTATGGCTACACCTTC.

This clonotype has only a few counts. The rearrangement joins TRBV24-1 to TRBJ1-2; TRBD1 matches at 11 bases. The CDR3 loop spans 14 amino acids. The V gene's germline CDR1 is KGHDR and CDR2 SFDVKD. V dropped 3 bases and J dropped 8; count of bases not matched to a gene: 4. The CDR3 protein is CATSDPRTGGGYTF. Here the CDR3 DNA reads TGTGCCACCAGTGATCCCCGGACAGGGGGCGGCTACACCTTC.

This clonotype was seen more than once but under ten times. Mismatch with germline at one junction end may stem from a read error. The chain links TRBV5-1 to TRBJ2-2; 7 bases match TRBD1. Germline CDR1 and CDR2: SGHRS and YFSETQ. The CDR3 is 15 amino acids. CDR3 amino acids: CASSTGTVNTGELIF. As DNA, the CDR3 is TGCGCCAGCAGTACCGGGACAGTCAACACCGGGGAGCTGATTTTT.

In its sample, this clonotype was seen a few times. This sequence joins TRBV27 and TRBJ2-7; perhaps D is TRBD1 or TRBD2 (5 bases each). Trimming pared 7 bases from V and 6 bases from J, leaving 16 bases between. Germline CDR1 MNHEY, CDR2 SMNVEV (reference sequence). This CDR3 has 13 amino acids. CDR3 residues: CASMVGRAGEQYF. The DNA for the CDR3 is TGTGCCAGCATGGTTGGCAGGGCGGGCGAGCAGTACTTC.

This sequence joins TRBV6-5 and TRBJ1-2; TRBD1 is a possible D gene (6 bases). V lost 4 bases, J lost 6 bases, and 12 bases lay in between. Per germline, CDR1 MNHEY and CDR2 SVGAGI. The length of the CDR3 is 13 residues. As DNA, the CDR3 is TGTGCCAGCAGTTTCCCCGGGACAAATGGCTACACCTTC. Translating it yields CASSFPGTNGYTF.

At least ten counts were recorded for this clonotype. V usage is TRBV5-1 and J usage is TRBJ1-5; 9 nucleotides match TRBD1. The V gene's germline CDR1 is SGHRS and CDR2 YFSETQ. This CDR3 region has 15 residues. The trim removed 4 bases at V and 5 bases at J, leaving 7 bases unmatched. This CDR3 reads CASSLDRGGDQPQHF. The CDR3, as DNA: TGCGCCAGCAGCCTGGACAGGGGAGGCGATCAGCCCCAGCATTTT.

The chain carries TRBV5-1 and TRBJ2-5, with no clear D. The CDR3 has 13 residues. Germline CDR1 and CDR2: SGHRS and YFSETQ. Trimming shortened V by 0 bases and J by 9 bases, and 12 bases separated the two germline ends. In nucleotides, the CDR3 is TGCGCCAGCAGCTTGGAGGACGCGGCGGCCCAGTACTTC. Amino acid sequence: CASSLEDAAAQYF.